This T cell receptor beta chain derives from a study of T cell responses to AZD1222 COVID-19 vaccine. The J segment lost 1 base and the V segment lost 4 bases, leaving 10 bases of the junction unmatched. Germline V gene data show CDR1 as SGHNT and CDR2 as YENEEA. The CDR3 length is 17 residues. As for this clone: Its antigen remains unidentified.

General study findings and limits: Spike-specific TCR breadth and depth both grew after two AZD1222 doses. CD4 TCRs covered the whole spike, strongest at regions 160-218 and 743-854.

Generated by immunoSEQ multiplex PCR, the TCRdb table keeps only in-frame clones and is missing some. The sample holds some 200,000 clones; roughly 92% are singletons and the top ten take over 9.5%. This TCR came from an adult in good health. The sample here was peripheral blood, taken on day 0 of AZD1222 vaccination. V usage is TRBV11-3 and J usage is TRBJ2-3; TRBD2 matches at 8 bases. The CDR3 loop is CASSSSGGIRGTDTQYF. DNA for the CDR3: TGTGCCAGCAGCTCCTCGGGGGGGATTCGTGGCACAGATACGCAGTATTTT. The full variable domain, its missing parts supplied by reference TRBV11-3 and TRBJ2-3, is EAGVVQSPRYKIIEKKQPVAFWCNPISGHNTLYWYLQNLGQGPELLIRYENEEAVDDSQLPKDRFSAERLKGVDSTLKIQPAELGDSAVYLCASSSSGGIRGTDTQYFGPGTRLTVL.